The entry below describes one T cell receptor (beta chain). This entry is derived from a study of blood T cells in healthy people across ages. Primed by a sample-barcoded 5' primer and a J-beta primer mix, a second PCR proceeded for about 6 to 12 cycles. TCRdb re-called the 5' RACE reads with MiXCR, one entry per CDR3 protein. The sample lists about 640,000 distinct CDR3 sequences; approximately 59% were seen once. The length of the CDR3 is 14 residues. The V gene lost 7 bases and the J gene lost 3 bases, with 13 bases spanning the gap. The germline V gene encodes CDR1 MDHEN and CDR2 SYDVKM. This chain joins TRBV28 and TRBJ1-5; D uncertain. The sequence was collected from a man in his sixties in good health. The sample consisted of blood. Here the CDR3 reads CASTKKGHNQPQHF. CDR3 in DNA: TGTGCCAGCACTAAAAAGGGCCACAATCAGCCCCAGCATTTT.